The rows below give T cell receptor beta chains drawn from one sample of a study of T cells after yellow fever vaccination. TCRdb reanalysed the 5' RACE reads using MiXCR and keeps one entry per CDR3 protein. The table includes around 180,000 distinct CDR3 sequences, about 6.2% detected once. This specimen was CD4+ T cells sorted from PBMCs, taken on the day of the first yellow fever vaccination. The receptors originated from a man between 18 and 35 years old who received the YFV17D yellow fever vaccine. Both conserved end residues are part of each CDR3. Fields, in order: J gene, D gene, clone size, V gene, CDR3 DNA, CDR3 protein. The D gene is left open where the match is weak. A row's size may be missing; if present it is once, few, many or a size class.

TRBJ2-1	TRBD1	many	TRBV5-1	TGCGCCAGCAGCTTGTCGGGACAGAGCTCCTACAATGAGCAGTTCTTC	CASSLSGQSSYNEQFF
TRBJ2-1	TRBD2	few	TRBV6-2/TRBV6-3	TGTGCCAGCACCACGACTAGCGGGGGGTTCAATGAGCAGTTCTTC	CASTTTSGGFNEQFF
TRBJ1-2	-	few	TRBV6-6	TGTGCCAGCAGTTACCCGGCCTCGACAGGCTACACCTTC	CASSYPASTGYTF
TRBJ2-3	-	few	TRBV5-1	TGCGCCAGCAGCTTGAGAGGGATTGACGGGGGTGCCTCCTTT	CASSLRGIDGGASF
TRBJ2-3	-	medium-sized	TRBV20-1	TGCAGTGCTACCACAGTAACAGATACGCAGTATTTT	CSATTVTDTQYF
TRBJ1-1	-	many	TRBV28	TGTGCCAGCAGCCGAGTCGAGATTGGGACAGAAGCTTTCTTT	CASSRVEIGTEAFF
TRBJ2-2	-	many	TRBV5-1	TGCGCCAGCAGCTTGGAACCCTCTGCCGGGGAGCTGTTTTTT	CASSLEPSAGELFF
TRBJ2-2	TRBD2	few	TRBV19	TGTGCCAGCAAACGACTAGCGGGTGGCGGGGAGCTGTTTTTT	CASKRLAGGGELFF
TRBJ1-6	TRBD1	many	TRBV14	TGTGCCAGCAGCCAAGGTCTTCTTCGGAGGGGGCGCGGGAATTCACCCCTCCACTTT	CASSQGLLRRGRGNSPLHF
TRBJ2-7	-	many	TRBV27	TGTGCCAGCAGTTCCCTCCGGGCGCAGTACTTC	CASSSLRAQYF
TRBJ2-4	TRBD1	many	TRBV11-2	TGTGCCAGCAGCTTAGATCGGAAAGGGGGCGAAAACATTCAGTACTTC	CASSLDRKGGENIQYF
TRBJ2-2	TRBD2	many	TRBV20-1	TGCAGTGCTAGACCGGCGGGGGACACCGGGGAGCTGTTTTTT	CSARPAGDTGELFF
TRBJ2-3	-	few	TRBV24-1	TGTGCCACCAGTGACCCAGGGAAAGGAACAGATACGCAGTATTTT	CATSDPGKGTDTQYF
TRBJ2-2	TRBD1	-	TRBV11-2	TGTGCCAGCAGCTTCGCCAGGGGGTTATCCGGGGAGCTGTTTTTT	CASSFARGLSGELFF
TRBJ1-2	-	-	TRBV25-1	TGTGCCAGCAGTGAATACGGGGGCCAGTCCCTCTATGGCTACACCTTC	CASSEYGGQSLYGYTF
TRBJ1-5	-	many	TRBV5-5	TGTGCCAGCAGCTTGGCCCCGGACAGCCTTTGGCCCCAGCATTTT	CASSLAPDSLWPQHF
TRBJ1-4	TRBD1	-	TRBV10-3	TGTGCCATCAGTGAGAATCAGGGGGCTGGCGAAAAACTGTTTTTT	CAISENQGAGEKLFF
TRBJ2-7	-	many	TRBV7-8	TGTGCCAGCAGCTTAGCGCTGGCAGGCGCCTACGAGCAGTACTTC	CASSLALAGAYEQYF
TRBJ1-5	-	many	TRBV7-9	TGTGCCAGCAGCTTAGAGGATATCTATCAGCCCCAGCATTTT	CASSLEDIYQPQHF
TRBJ1-3	-	few	TRBV20-1	TGCAGTGCTACGACAGGATCTGGAAACACCATATATTTT	CSATTGSGNTIYF
TRBJ1-2	TRBD1	many	TRBV20-1	TGCAGTGCTAGAGATATCACAGGGGAGAGGGGCTATGGCTACACCTTC	CSARDITGERGYGYTF
TRBJ1-1	-	many	TRBV29-1	TGCAGCGTGACGGCGGGCCGGACGTTCTCTGAAGCTTTCTTT	CSVTAGRTFSEAFF
TRBJ2-3	-	many	TRBV7-2	TGTGCCAGCAGCGGTTATCTTCATACGCAGTATTTT	CASSGYLHTQYF
TRBJ2-1	-	-	TRBV5-5	TGTGCCAGCAGCTTGGGACTGGGACCCTTCCATGAGCAGTTCTTC	CASSLGLGPFHEQFF
TRBJ1-6	-	-	TRBV9	TGTGCCAGCAGTACCGGACAGCCTAATTCACCCCTCCACTTT	CASSTGQPNSPLHF
TRBJ1-6	TRBD1	-	TRBV9	TGTGCCAGCAGCGTAAGCTGGGACAGCTCCTATAATTCACCCCTCCACTTT	CASSVSWDSSYNSPLHF
TRBJ2-3	-	many	TRBV6-1	TGTGCCAGCAGGGTGACAGATACAGATACGCAGTATTTT	CASRVTDTDTQYF
TRBJ2-3	-	many	TRBV6-5	TGTGCCAGCAGTTACCTAGCGAGCACAGATACGCAGTATTTT	CASSYLASTDTQYF
TRBJ2-3	-	-	TRBV30	TGTGCCTGGAGTCTCGGGGGAGATACGCAGTATTTT	CAWSLGGDTQYF
TRBJ2-1	-	many	TRBV28	TGTGCCAGCAGGGCTAACAATGAGCAGTTCTTC	CASRANNEQFF
TRBJ2-7	-	-	TRBV7-2	TGTGCCAGCAGCTTAGGCCCTGGACTCGCCTACGAGCAGTACTTC	CASSLGPGLAYEQYF
TRBJ2-1	TRBD2	many	TRBV9	TGTGCCAGCAGCGGAACCGGGACTAGCGTCGTCTCCTACAATGAGCAGTTCTTC	CASSGTGTSVVSYNEQFF
TRBJ1-4	TRBD1	many	TRBV20-1	TGCAGTGCTAGAGTAGATCGGCAGGGGGCGGGAAAACTGTTTTTT	CSARVDRQGAGKLFF
TRBJ2-1	-	many	TRBV6-1	TGTGCCAGCAGTGAAAGCGGCGGGGTCAATGAGCAGTTCTTC	CASSESGGVNEQFF
TRBJ1-1	-	few	TRBV24-1	TGTGCCACCAGCACCGGGACGGAAGCTTTCTTT	CATSTGTEAFF
TRBJ1-5	-	many	TRBV7-8	TGTGCCAGCAGCTCCGACTTGGTAGGGCCTAATCAGCCCCAGCATTTT	CASSSDLVGPNQPQHF